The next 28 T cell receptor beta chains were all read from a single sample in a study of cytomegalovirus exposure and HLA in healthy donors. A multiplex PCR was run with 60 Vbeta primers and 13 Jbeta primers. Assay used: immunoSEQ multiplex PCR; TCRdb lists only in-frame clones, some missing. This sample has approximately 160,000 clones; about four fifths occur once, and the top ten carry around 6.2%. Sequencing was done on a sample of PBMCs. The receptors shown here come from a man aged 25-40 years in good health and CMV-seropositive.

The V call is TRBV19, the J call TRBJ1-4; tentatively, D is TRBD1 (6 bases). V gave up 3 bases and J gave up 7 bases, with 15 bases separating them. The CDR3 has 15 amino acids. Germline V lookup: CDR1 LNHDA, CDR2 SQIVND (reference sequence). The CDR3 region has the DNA TGTGCCAGTAGTATGTCAGGGGCTGGTCGTGAAAAACTGTTTTTT. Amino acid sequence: CASSMSGAGREKLFF. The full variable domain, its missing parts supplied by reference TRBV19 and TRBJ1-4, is DGGITQSPKYLFRKEGQNVTLSCEQNLNHDAMYWYRQDPGQGLRLIYYSQIVNDFQKGDIAEGYSVSREKKESFPLTVTSAQKNPTAFYLCASSMSGAGREKLFFGSGTQLSVL.

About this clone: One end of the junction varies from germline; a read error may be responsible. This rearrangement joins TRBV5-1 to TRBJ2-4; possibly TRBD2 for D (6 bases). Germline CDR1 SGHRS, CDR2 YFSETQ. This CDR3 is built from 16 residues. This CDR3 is CASSLDPILAKSIQYF. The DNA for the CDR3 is TGCGCCAGCAGCTTGGATCCAATACTAGCCAAAAGCATTCAGTACTTC.

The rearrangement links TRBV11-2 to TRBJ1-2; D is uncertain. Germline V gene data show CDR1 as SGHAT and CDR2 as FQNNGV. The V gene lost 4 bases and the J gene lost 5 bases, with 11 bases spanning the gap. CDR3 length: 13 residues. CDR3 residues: CASSSKERYGYTF. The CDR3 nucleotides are TGTGCCAGCAGCTCGAAAGAGAGGTATGGCTACACCTTC.

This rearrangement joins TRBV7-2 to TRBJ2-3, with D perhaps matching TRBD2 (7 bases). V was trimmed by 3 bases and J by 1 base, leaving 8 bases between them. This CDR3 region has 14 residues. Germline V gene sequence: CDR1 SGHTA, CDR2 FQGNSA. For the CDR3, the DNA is TGTGCCAGCAGCTTGCGGGGGCGCACAGATACGCAGTATTTT. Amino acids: CASSLRGRTDTQYF.

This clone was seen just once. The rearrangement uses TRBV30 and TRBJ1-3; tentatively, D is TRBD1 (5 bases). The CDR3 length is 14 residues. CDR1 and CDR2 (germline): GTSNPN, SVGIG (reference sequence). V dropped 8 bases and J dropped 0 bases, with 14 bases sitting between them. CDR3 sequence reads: CASDRSNSGNTIYF. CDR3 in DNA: TGTGCCAGTGACAGATCGAACTCTGGAAACACCATATATTTT.

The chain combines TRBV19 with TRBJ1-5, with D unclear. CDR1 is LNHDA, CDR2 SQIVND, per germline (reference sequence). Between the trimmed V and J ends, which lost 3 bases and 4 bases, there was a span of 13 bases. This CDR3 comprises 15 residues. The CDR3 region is CASSMVRAPNQPQHF. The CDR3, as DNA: TGTGCCAGTAGTATGGTGAGGGCCCCAAATCAGCCCCAGCATTTT.

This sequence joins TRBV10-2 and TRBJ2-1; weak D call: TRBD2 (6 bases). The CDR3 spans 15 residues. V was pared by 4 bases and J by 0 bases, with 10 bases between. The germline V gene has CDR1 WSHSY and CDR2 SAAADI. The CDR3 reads CASSAVGGSYNEQFF. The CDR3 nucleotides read TGCGCCAGCAGTGCGGTCGGGGGCTCCTACAATGAGCAGTTCTTC.

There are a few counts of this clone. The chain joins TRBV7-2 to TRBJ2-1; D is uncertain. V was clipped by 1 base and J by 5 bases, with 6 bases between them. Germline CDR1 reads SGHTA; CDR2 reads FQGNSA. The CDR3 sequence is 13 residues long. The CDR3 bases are TGTGCCAGCAGCTTAGGGCCAAACAATGAGCAGTTCTTC. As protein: CASSLGPNNEQFF.

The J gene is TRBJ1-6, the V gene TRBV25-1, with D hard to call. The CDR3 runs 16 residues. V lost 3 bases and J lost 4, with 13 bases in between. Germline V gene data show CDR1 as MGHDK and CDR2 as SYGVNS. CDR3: CASSDRGGWYNSPLHF. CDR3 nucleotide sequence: TGTGCCAGCAGTGACCGGGGAGGATGGTATAATTCACCCCTCCACTTT.

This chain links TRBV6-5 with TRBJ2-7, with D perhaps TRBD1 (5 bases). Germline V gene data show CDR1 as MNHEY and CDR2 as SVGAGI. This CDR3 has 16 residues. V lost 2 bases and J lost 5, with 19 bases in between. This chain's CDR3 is CASSYGKGRGEDEQYF. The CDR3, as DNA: TGTGCCAGCAGTTACGGGAAGGGGCGAGGAGAGGACGAGCAGTACTTC.

The CDR3 DNA follows: TGCGCCAGCAACCGGGACAGCAACACTGAAGCTTTCTTT. This gives the protein CASNRDSNTEAFF. The chain employs TRBV5-1 and TRBJ1-1; 7 bases fit TRBD1. The CDR3 extends over 13 amino acids. Germline loops: CDR1 SGHRS, CDR2 YFSETQ. Trimming cost V 6 bases and J 2 bases; bases outside gene matches: 4.

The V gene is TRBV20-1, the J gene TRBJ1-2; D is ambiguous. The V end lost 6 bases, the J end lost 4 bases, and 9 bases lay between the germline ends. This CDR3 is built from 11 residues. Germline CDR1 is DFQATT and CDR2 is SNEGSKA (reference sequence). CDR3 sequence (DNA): TGCAGTGCCTCGGACTTCTATGGCTACACCTTC. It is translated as CSASDFYGYTF.

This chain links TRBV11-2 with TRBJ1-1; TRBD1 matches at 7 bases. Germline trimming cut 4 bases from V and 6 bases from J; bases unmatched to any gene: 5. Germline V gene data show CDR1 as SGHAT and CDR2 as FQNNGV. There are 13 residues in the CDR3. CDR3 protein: CASSSQGSPEAFF. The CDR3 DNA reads TGTGCCAGCAGCTCACAGGGGTCTCCTGAAGCTTTCTTT.

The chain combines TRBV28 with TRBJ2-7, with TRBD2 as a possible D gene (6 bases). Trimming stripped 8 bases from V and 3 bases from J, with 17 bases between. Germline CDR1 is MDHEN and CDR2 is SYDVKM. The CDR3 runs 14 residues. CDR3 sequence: CASGPTSSGYEQYF. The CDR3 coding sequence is TGTGCCAGCGGACCGACTAGTTCAGGCTACGAGCAGTACTTC.

This CDR3 reads CASSSGGREKLFF. CDR3 nucleotides: TGTGCCAGCAGTTCAGGGGGTAGAGAAAAACTGTTTTTT. The rearrangement joins TRBV7-2 to TRBJ1-4, with TRBD1 matching over 7 bases. CDR3 size: 13 residues. Losses at the gene ends were 6 bases for V and 8 bases for J; bases not matched to a gene: 6. In germline, CDR1 is SGHTA, CDR2 FQGNSA.

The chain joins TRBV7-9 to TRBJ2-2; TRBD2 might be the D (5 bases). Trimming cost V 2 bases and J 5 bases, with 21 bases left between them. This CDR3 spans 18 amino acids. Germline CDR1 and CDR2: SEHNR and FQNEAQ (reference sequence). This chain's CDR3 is CASSLLGVALWETGELFF. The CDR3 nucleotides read TGTGCCAGCAGCTTACTGGGAGTGGCCCTTTGGGAAACCGGGGAGCTGTTTTTT. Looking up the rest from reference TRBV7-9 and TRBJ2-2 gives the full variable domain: DTGVSQNPRHKITKRGQNVTFRCDPISEHNRLYWYRQTLGQGPEFLTYFQNEAQLEKSRLLSDRFSAERPKGSFSTLEIQRTEQGDSAMYLCASSLLGVALWETGELFFGEGSRLTVL.

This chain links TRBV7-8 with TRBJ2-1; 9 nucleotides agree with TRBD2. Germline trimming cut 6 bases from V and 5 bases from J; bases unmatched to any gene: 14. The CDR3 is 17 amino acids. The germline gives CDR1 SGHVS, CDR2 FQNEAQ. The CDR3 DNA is TGTGCCAGCAGAGTAGGCGGGAGGGGGGAGTCCAACAATGAGCAGTTCTTC. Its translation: CASRVGGRGESNNEQFF.

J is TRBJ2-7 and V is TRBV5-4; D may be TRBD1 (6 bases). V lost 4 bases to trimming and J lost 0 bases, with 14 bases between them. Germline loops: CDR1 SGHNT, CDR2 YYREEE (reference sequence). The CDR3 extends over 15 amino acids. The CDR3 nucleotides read TGTGCCAGCAGCGACCCACCGGGACACTCCTACGAGCAGTACTTC. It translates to CASSDPPGHSYEQYF.

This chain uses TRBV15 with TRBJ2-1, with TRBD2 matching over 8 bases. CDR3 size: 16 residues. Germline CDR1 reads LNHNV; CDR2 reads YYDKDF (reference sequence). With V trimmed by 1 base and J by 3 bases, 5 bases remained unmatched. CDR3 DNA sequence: TGTGCCACCAGCAGAGGCGACCTAGCGGGCTACAATGAGCAGTTCTTC. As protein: CATSRGDLAGYNEQFF.

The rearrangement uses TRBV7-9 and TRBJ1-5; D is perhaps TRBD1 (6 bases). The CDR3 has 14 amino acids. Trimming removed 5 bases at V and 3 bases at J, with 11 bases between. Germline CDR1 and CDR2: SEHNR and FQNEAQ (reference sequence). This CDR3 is CASSGSGDNQPQHF. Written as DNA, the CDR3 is TGTGCCAGCAGCGGATCAGGGGACAATCAGCCCCAGCATTTT.

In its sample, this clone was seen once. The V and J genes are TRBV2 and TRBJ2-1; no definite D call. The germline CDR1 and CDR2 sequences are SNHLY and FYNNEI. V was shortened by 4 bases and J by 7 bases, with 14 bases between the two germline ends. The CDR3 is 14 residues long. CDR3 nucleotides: TGTGCCAGCAGTGGACGACAATTTACTAATGAGCAGTTCTTC. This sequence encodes CASSGRQFTNEQFF. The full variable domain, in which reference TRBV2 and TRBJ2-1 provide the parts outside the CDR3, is EPEVTQTPSHQVTQMGQEVILRCVPISNHLYFYWYRQILGQKVEFLVSFYNNEISEKSEIFDDQFSVERPDGSNFTLKIRSTKLEDSAMYFCASSGRQFTNEQFFGPGTRLTVL.

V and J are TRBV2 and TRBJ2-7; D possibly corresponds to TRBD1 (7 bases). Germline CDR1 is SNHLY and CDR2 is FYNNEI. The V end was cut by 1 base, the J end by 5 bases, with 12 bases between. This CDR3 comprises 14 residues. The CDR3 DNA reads TGTGCCAGCAGTGAAGACAGGGGAGGCGACGAGCAGTACTTC. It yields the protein CASSEDRGGDEQYF.

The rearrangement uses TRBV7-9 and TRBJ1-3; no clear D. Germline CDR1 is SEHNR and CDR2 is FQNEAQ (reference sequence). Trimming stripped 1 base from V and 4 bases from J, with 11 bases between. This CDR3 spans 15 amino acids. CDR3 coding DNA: TGTGCCAGCAGCTTAGAGGCGGAGCAGGGAAACACCATATATTTT. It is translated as CASSLEAEQGNTIYF.

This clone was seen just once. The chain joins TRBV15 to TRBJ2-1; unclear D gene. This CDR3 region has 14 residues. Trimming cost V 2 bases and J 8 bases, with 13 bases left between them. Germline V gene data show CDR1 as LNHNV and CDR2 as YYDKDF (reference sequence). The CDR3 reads CATSRIQGVHEQFF. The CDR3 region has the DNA TGTGCCACCAGCAGAATCCAAGGAGTGCATGAGCAGTTCTTC.

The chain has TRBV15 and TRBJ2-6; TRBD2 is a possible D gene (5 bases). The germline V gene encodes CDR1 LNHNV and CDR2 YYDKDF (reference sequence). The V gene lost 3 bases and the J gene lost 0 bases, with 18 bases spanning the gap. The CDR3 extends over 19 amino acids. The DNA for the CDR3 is TGTGCCACCAGCAGTGGGCTTTTCTTAGGAGGCTCTGGGGCCAACGTCCTGACTTTC. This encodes CATSSGLFLGGSGANVLTF.

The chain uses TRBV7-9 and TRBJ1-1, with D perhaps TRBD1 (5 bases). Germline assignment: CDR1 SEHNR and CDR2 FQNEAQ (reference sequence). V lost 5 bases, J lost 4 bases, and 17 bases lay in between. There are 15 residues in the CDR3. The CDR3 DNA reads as TGTGCCAGCAGCCCGTCGGGGGGGTTTGGCACTGAAGCTTTCTTT. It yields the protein CASSPSGGFGTEAFF.

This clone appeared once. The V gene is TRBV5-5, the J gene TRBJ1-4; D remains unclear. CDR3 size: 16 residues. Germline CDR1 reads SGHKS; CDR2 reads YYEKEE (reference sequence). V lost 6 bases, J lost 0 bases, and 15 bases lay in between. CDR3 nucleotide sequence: TGTGCCAGCACTTATCGTGGAACAGCAACTAATGAAAAACTGTTTTTT. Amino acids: CASTYRGTATNEKLFF. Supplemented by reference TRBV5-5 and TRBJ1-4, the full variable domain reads DAGVTQSPTHLIKTRGQQVTLRCSPISGHKSVSWYQQVLGQGPQFIFQYYEKEERGRGNFPDRFSARQFPNYSSELNVNALLLGDSALYLCASTYRGTATNEKLFFGSGTQLSVL.

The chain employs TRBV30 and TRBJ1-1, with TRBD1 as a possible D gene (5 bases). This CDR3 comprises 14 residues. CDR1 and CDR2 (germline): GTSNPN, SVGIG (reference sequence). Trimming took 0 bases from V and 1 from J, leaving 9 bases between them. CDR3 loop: CAWSVAGKNTEAFF. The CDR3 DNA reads TGTGCCTGGAGTGTGGCAGGGAAGAACACTGAAGCTTTCTTT.